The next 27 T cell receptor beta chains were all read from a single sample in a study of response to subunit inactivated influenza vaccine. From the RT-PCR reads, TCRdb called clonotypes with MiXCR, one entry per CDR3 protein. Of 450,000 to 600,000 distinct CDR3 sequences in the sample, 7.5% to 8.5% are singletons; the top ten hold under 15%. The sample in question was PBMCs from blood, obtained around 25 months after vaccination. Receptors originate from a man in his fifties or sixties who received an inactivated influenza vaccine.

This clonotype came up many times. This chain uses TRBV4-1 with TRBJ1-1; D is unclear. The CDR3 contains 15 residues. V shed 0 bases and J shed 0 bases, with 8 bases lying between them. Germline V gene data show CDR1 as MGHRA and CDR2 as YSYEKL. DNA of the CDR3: TGCGCCAGCAGCCAAGATCGATTCATGAACACTGAAGCTTTCTTT. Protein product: CASSQDRFMNTEAFF.

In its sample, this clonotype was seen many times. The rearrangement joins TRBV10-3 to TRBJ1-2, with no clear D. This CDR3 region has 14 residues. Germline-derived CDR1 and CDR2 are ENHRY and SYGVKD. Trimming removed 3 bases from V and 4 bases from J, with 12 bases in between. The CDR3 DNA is TGTGCCATCAGTGACCCCTTAGAAGGCTATGGCTACACCTTC. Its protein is CAISDPLEGYGYTF.

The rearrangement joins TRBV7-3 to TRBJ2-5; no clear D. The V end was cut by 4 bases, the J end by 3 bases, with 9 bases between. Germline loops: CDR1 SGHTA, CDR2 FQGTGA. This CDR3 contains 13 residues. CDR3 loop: CASSSTMEETQYF. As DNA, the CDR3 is TGTGCCAGCAGCTCAACGATGGAAGAGACCCAGTACTTC.

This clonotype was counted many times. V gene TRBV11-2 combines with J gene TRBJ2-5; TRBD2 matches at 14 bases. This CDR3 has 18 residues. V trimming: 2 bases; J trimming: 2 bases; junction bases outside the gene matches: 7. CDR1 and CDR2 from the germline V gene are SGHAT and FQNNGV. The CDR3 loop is CASSLWVGLAGEQETQYF. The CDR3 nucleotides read TGTGCCAGCAGCTTATGGGTGGGACTAGCGGGGGAACAAGAGACCCAGTACTTC.

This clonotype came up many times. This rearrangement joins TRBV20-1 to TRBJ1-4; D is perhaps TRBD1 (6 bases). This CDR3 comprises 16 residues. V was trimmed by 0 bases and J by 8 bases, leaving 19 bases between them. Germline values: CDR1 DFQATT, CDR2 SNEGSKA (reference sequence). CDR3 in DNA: TGCAGTGCTAGAGATACCCTACAGGGAAGCAGGGAAAAACTGTTTTTT. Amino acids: CSARDTLQGSREKLFF.

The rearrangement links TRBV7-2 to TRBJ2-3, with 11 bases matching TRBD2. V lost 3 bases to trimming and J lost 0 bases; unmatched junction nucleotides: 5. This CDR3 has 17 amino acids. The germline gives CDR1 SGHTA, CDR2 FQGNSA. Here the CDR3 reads CASSFTSGSSSTDTQYF. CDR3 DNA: TGTGCCAGCAGCTTTACTAGCGGGAGCAGTAGCACAGATACGCAGTATTTT.

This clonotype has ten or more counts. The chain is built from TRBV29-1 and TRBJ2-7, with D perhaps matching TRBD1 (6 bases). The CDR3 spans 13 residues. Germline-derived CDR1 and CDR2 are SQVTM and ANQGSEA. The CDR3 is CSASGTNIYEQYF. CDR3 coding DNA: TGCAGTGCATCCGGGACAAACATCTACGAGCAGTACTTC.

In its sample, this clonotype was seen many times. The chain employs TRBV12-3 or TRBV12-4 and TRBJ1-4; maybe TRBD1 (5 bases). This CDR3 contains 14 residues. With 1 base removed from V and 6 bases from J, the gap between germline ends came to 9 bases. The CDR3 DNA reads TGTGCCAGCAGTTTAGGTGGGACGTATGAAAAACTGTTTTTT. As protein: CASSLGGTYEKLFF.

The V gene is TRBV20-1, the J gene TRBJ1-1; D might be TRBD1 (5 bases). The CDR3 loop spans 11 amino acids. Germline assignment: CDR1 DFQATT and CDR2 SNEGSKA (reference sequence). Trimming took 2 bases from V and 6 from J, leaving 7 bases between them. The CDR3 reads CSARKGSEAFF. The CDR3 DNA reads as TGCAGTGCTAGAAAGGGGTCTGAAGCTTTCTTT.

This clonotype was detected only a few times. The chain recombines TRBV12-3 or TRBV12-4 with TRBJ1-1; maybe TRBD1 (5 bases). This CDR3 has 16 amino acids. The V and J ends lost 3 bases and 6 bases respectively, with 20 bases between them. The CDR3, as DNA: TGTGCCAGCAGTTTTTGGGGGAGAGGGGCCAGGGCTGAAGCTTTCTTT. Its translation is CASSFWGRGARAEAFF.

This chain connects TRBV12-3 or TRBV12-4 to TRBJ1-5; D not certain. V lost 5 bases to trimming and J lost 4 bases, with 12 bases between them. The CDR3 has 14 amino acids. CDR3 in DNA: TGTGCCAGCAGTCCCCGACGGACGAATCAGCCCCAGCATTTT. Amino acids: CASSPRRTNQPQHF.

The CDR3: CASSQSPTVQPGETQYF. The CDR3 DNA is TGTGCCAGCAGCCAATCCCCGACCGTTCAACCCGGAGAGACCCAGTACTTC. The chain is built from TRBV4-2 and TRBJ2-5; D ambiguous. V was shortened by 2 bases and J by 4 bases, with 20 bases between the two germline ends. Germline CDR1 LGHNA, CDR2 YNFKEQ. The CDR3 covers 17 residues.

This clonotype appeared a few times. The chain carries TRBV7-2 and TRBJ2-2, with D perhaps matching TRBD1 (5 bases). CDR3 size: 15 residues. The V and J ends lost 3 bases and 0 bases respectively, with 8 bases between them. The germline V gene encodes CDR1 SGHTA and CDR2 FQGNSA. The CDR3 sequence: CASSLKQANTGELFF. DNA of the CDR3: TGTGCCAGCAGCTTGAAACAGGCGAACACCGGGGAGCTGTTTTTT.

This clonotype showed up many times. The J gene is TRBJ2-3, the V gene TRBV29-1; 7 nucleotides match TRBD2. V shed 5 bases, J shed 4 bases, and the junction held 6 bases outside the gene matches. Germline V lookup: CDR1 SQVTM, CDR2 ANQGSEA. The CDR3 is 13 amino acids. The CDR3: CSVSRGGPDTQYF. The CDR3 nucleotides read TGCAGCGTTAGTCGGGGAGGGCCAGATACGCAGTATTTT.

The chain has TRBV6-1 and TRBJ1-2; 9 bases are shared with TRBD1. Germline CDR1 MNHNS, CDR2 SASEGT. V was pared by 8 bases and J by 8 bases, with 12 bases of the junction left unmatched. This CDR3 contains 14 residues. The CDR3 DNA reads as TGTGCCAGCTCCGGGACAGGGCGATCGTCGGGCTACACCTTC. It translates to CASSGTGRSSGYTF.

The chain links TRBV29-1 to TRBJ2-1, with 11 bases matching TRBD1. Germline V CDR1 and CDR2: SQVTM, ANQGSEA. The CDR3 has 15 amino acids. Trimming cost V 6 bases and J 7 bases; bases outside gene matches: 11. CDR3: CSVFPPGQGENEQFF. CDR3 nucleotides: TGCAGCGTCTTTCCCCCGGGACAGGGGGAAAATGAGCAGTTCTTC.

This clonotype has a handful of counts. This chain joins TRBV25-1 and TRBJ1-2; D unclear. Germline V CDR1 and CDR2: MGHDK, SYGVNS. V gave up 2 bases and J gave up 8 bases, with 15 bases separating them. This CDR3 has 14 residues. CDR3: CASSEDPRTAGYTF. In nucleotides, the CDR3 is TGTGCCAGCAGTGAAGATCCCCGGACCGCAGGCTACACCTTC.

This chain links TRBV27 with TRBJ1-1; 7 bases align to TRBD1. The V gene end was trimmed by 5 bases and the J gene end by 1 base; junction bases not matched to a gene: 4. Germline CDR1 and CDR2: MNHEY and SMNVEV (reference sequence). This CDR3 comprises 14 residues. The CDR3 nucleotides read TGTGCCAGCAGTACAGGGGCGACGAACACTGAAGCTTTCTTT. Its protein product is CASSTGATNTEAFF.

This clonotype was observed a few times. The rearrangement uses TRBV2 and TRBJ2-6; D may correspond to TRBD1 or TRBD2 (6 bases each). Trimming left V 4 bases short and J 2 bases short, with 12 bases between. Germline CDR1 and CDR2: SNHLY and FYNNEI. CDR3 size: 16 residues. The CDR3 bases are TGTGCCAGCAGTGCTAGGGGGGTAGCTGGGGCCAACGTCCTGACTTTC. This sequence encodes CASSARGVAGANVLTF.

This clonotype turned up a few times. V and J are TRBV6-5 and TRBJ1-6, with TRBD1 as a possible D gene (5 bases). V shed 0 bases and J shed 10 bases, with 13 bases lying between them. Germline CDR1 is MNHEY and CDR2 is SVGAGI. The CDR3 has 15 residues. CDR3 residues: CASSYSGRVESPLHF. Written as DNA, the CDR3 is TGTGCCAGCAGTTACTCGGGCAGGGTAGAATCACCCCTCCACTTT.

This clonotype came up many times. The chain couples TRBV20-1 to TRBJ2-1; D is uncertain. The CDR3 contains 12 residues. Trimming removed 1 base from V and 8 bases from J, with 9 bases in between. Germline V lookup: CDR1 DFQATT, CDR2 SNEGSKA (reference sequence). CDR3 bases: TGCAGTGCTAGAGTAGGATGGGATGAGCAGTTCTTC. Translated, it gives CSARVGWDEQFF.

DNA of the CDR3: TGCGCCAGCAGCTTCCAGGGGGCGCGGGCAGATACGCAGTATTTT. Its translation is CASSFQGARADTQYF. The gene calls are TRBV5-1 and TRBJ2-3; TRBD1 agrees at 8 bases. This CDR3 is built from 15 residues. The germline CDR1 and CDR2 sequences are SGHRS and YFSETQ. V lost 2 bases to trimming and J lost 4 bases; unmatched junction nucleotides: 6.

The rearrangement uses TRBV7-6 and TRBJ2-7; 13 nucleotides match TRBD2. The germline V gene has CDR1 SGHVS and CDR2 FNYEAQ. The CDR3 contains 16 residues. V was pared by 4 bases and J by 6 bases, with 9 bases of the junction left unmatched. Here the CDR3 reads CASSSGTSGDLFEQYF. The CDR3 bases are TGTGCCAGCAGCTCAGGGACTAGCGGGGACCTGTTCGAGCAGTACTTC.

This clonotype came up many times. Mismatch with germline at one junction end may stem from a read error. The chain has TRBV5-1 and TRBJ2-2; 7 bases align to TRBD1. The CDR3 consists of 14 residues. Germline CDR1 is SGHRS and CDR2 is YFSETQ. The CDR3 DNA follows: TGCGCCAGCAGGTTGGGACAGTCAGACTGGGAGCTGTTTTTT. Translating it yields CASRLGQSDWELFF.

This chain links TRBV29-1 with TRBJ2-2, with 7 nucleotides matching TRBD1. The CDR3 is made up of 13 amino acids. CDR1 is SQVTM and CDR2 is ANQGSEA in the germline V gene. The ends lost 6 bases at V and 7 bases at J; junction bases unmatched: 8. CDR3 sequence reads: CSVRTGLLGELFF. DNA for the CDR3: TGCAGCGTGAGGACAGGTCTACTCGGGGAGCTGTTTTTT.

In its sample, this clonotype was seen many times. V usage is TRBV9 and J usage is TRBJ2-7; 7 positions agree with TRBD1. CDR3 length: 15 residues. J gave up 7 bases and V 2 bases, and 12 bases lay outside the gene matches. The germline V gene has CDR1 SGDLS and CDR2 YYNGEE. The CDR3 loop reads CASSVTGAPRGEQYF. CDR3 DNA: TGTGCCAGCAGCGTTACAGGGGCCCCGAGGGGGGAGCAGTACTTC.

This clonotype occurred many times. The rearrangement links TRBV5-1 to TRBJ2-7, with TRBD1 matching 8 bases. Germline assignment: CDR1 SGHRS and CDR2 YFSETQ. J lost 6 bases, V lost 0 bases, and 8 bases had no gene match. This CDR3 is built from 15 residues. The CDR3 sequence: CASSLGGTGGGEQYF. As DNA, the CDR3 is TGCGCCAGCAGCTTGGGGGGGACAGGAGGCGGCGAGCAGTACTTC.